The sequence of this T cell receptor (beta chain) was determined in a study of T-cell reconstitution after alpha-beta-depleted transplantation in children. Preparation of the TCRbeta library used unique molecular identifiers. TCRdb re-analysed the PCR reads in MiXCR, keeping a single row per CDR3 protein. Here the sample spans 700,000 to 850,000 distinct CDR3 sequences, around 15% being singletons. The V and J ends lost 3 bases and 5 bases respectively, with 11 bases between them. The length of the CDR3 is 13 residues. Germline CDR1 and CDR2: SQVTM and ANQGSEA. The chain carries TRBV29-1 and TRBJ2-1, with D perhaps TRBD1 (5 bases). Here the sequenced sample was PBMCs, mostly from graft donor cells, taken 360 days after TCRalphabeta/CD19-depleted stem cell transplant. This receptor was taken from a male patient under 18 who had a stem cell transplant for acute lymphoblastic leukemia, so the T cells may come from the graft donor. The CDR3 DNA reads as TGCAGCGTTGAGCCGATCAGGGACAATGAGCAGTTCTTC. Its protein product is CSVEPIRDNEQFF.